This T cell receptor (beta chain) was retrieved from a study of blood T cell repertoires in COVID-19. The CDR3 totals 16 residues. Germline loops: CDR1 SGHRS, CDR2 YFSETQ. With 4 bases clipped from V and 5 bases from J, the junction kept 11 bases outside the gene matches. Profiled with immunoSEQ multiplex PCR; TCRdb holds only in-frame clones, not every one. The data show 180,000 or so clones, around 84% seen once. The chain joins TRBV5-1 to TRBJ2-5; 10 nucleotides align to TRBD1. Sequencing used peripheral blood. This receptor was identified in a woman of 80 years or more with acute or convalescent COVID-19. The chain's CDR3 is CASSLGDRGSGETQYF. The CDR3 region has the DNA TGCGCCAGCAGCCTAGGGGACAGGGGATCAGGGGAGACCCAGTACTTC.